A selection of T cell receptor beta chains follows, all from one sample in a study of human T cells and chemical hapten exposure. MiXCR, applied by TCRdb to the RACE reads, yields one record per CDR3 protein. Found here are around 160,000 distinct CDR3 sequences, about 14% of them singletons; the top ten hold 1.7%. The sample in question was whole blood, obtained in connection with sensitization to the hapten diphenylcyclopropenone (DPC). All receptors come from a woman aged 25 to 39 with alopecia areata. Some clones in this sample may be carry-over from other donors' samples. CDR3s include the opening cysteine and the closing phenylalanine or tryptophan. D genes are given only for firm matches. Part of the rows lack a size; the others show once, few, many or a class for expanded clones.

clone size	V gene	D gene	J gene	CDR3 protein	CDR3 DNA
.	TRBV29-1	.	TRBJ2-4	CSVVTGTRKDIQYF	TGCAGCGTTGTAACAGGGACGAGAAAAGACATTCAGTACTTC
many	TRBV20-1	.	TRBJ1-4	CSARRPTGDGEKLFF	TGCAGTGCTAGACGACCGACAGGTGACGGTGAAAAACTGTTTTTT
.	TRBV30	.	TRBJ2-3	CAWSSGADTQYF	TGTGCCTGGAGTTCAGGGGCAGATACGCAGTATTTT
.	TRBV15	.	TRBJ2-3	CATSRDRADTQYF	TGTGCCACCAGCAGAGATCGGGCAGATACGCAGTATTTT
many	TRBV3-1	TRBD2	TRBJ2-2	CASSRQAGGTGELFF	TGTGCCAGCAGCCGCCAAGCGGGAGGAACCGGGGAGCTGTTTTTT
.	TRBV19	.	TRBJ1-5	CASSAQTGWSNQPQHF	TGTGCCAGTAGTGCCCAGACAGGCTGGAGCAATCAGCCCCAGCATTTT
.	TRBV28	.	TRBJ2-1	CASSFAVGAEQFF	TGTGCCAGCAGTTTTGCGGTCGGGGCTGAGCAGTTCTTC
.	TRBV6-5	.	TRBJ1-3	CASSNPNSGNTIYF	TGTGCCAGCAGTAACCCCAACTCTGGAAACACCATATATTTT
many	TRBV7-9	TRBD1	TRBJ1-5	CASSSQGDQPQHF	TGTGCCAGCAGCTCACAGGGGGATCAGCCCCAGCATTTT
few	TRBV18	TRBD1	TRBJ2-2	CASSRTGAPTGELFF	TGTGCCAGCTCACGGACAGGGGCACCCACCGGGGAGCTGTTTTTT
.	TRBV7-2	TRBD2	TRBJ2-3	CASSRSSGSTDTQYF	TGTGCCAGCAGCAGATCTAGCGGGAGCACAGATACGCAGTATTTT
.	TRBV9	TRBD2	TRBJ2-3	CASGPGSGRADTQYF	TGTGCCAGCGGCCCAGGCAGCGGGAGGGCAGATACGCAGTATTTT
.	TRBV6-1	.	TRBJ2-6	CASSEAGGAGANVLTF	TGTGCCAGCAGTGAAGCCGGCGGGGCTGGGGCCAACGTCCTGACTTTC
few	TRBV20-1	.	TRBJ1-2	CSASGSGQSYGYTF	TGCAGTGCTAGTGGTTCAGGGCAGAGCTATGGCTACACCTTC
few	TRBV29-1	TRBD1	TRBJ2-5	CSVEGQGASQETQYF	TGCAGCGTTGAGGGTCAGGGGGCATCTCAAGAGACCCAGTACTTC
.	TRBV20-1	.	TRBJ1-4	CSARSDTGDEKLFF	TGCAGTGCTAGATCGGACACCGGGGATGAAAAACTGTTCTTT
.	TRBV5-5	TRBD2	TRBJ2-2	CASSFLAGYAGELFF	TGTGCCAGCAGCTTTCTAGCGGGGTACGCCGGGGAGCTGTTTTTT
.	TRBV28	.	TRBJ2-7	CASSFSNSYEQYF	TGTGCCAGCAGTTTTTCCAACTCCTACGAGCAGTACTTC
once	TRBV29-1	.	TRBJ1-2	CSVPNRQNYGYTF	TGCAGCGTCCCTAACAGGCAGAACTATGGCTACACCTTC
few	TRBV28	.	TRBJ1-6	CASSFMGLRSPLHF	TGTGCCAGCAGTTTTATGGGGTTGAGATCACCCCTCCACTTT
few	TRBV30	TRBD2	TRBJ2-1	CAWSVLAGVSEQFF	TGTGCCTGGAGTGTACTAGCGGGAGTAAGTGAGCAGTTCTTC
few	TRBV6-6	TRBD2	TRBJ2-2	CASSYVAGGHTGELFF	TGTGCCAGCAGTTACGTTGCGGGAGGGCACACCGGGGAGCTGTTTTTT
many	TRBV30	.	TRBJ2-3	CAWTAPGPSTDTQYF	TGTGCCTGGACTGCACCGGGGCCTTCCACAGATACGCAGTATTTT
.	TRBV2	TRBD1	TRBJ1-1	CARQGLGYTEAFF	TGTGCCAGACAGGGGTTGGGATACACTGAAGCTTTCTTT
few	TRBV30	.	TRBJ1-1	CAWSVQAPMNTEAFF	TGTGCCTGGAGTGTACAAGCACCGATGAACACTGAAGCTTTCTTT
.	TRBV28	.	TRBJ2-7	CASSLGPGGQYF	TGTGCCAGCAGCCTAGGACCCGGGGGGCAGTACTTC
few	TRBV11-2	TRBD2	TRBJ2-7	CASSLGTSAYEQYF	TGTGCCAGCAGCCTGGGGACTAGCGCCTACGAGCAGTACTTC
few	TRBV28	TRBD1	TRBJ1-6	CASSGGQTYNSPLHF	TGTGCCAGCAGTGGGGGACAGACCTATAATTCACCCCTCCACTTT
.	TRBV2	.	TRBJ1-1	CASSPPGHNTEAFF	TGTGCCAGCAGTCCTCCTGGACACAACACTGAAGCTTTCTTT
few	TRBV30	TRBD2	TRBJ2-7	CARSSGPYEQYF	TGTGCCCGATCTAGCGGTCCCTACGAGCAGTACTTC
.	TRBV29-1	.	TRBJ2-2	CSVEPVLFF	TGCAGCGTTGAACCCGTACTGTTTTTT
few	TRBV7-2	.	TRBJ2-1	CASSLSLPGRFQDEQFF	TGTGCCAGCAGCTTATCCCTCCCAGGGAGATTCCAGGATGAGCAGTTCTTC
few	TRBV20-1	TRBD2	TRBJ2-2	CSAYRLAGATGELFF	TGCAGTGCCTATCGACTAGCGGGGGCCACCGGGGAGCTGTTTTTT
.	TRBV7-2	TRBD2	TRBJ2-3	CASSFVWASGGTDTQYF	TGTGCCAGCAGCTTCGTATGGGCTAGCGGGGGCACAGATACGCAGTATTTT
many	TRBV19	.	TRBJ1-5	CASSGRGRGLQPQHF	TGTGCCAGTAGTGGCCGAGGCCGAGGGTTACAGCCCCAGCATTTT
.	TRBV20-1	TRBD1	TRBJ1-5	CSARDFTGGGNQPQHF	TGCAGTGCTAGAGATTTTACAGGGGGTGGCAATCAGCCCCAGCATTTT
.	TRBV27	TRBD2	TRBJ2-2	CASTSGVNTGELFF	TGTGCCAGTACTAGCGGAGTAAACACCGGGGAGCTGTTTTTT
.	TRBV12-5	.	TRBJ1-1	CASGLWQKNTEAFF	TGTGCTAGTGGTTTGTGGCAGAAGAACACTGAAGCTTTCTTT
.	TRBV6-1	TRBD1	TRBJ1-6	CASSDGLRGWNSPLHF	TGTGCCAGCAGTGACGGTCTCAGGGGGTGGAATTCACCCCTCCACTTT
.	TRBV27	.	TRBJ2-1	CASSSVEVDEQFF	TGTGCCAGCAGCTCCGTCGAGGTCGATGAGCAGTTCTTC
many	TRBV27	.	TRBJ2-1	CASSPGTLAGYNEQFF	TGTGCCAGCAGTCCCGGGACCCTCGCGGGGTACAATGAGCAGTTCTTC
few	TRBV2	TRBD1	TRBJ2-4	CASSGDRATLPLAKNIQYF	TGTGCCAGCAGTGGGGACAGGGCAACTCTACCACTAGCCAAAAACATTCAGTACTTC
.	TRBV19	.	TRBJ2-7	CASLSVMGEQYF	TGTGCCAGTCTAAGCGTCATGGGCGAGCAGTACTTC
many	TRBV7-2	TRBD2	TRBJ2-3	CASSWDYTDTQYF	TGTGCCAGCAGCTGGGACTACACAGATACGCAGTATTTT
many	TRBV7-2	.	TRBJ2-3	CASSPGTPYTDTQYF	TGTGCCAGCAGCCCCGGGACGCCATACACAGATACGCAGTATTTT
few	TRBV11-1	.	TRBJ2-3	CASSPTGSASTDTQYF	TGTGCCAGCAGCCCGACGGGGAGCGCGAGCACAGATACGCAGTATTTT
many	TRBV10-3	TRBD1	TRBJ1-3	CAISPTGDSGNTIYF	TGTGCCATCAGTCCCACAGGGGACTCTGGAAACACCATATATTTT
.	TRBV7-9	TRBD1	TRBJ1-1	CTSSQRGTGTNTEAFF	TGTACCAGCAGCCAAAGGGGGACAGGGACGAACACTGAAGCTTTCTTT
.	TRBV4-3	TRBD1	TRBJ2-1	CASSQVQGNEQFF	TGCGCCAGCAGCCAAGTACAGGGGAATGAGCAGTTCTTC
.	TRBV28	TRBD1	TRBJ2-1	CASSGDRGRQFF	TGTGCCAGCAGCGGGGACAGGGGACGGCAGTTCTTC
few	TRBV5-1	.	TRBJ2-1	CASSLAGGHEQFF	TGCGCCAGCAGCTTGGCCGGGGGCCATGAGCAGTTCTTC
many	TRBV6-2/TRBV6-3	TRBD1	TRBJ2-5	CASSYTTGTQETQYF	TGTGCCAGCAGTTACACGACAGGGACCCAAGAGACCCAGTACTTC
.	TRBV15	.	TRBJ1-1	CATSRAVNTEAFF	TGTGCCACCAGCAGAGCGGTGAACACTGAAGCTTTCTTT
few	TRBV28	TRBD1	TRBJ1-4	CASSSPGQGYEKLFF	TGTGCCAGCAGTTCACCGGGACAGGGATATGAAAAACTGTTTTTT
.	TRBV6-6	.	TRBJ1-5	CASSSSPWGSNQPQHF	TGTGCCAGCAGTTCAAGTCCATGGGGCTCAAATCAGCCCCAGCATTTT
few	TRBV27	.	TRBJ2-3	CASSFGGTAAGTQYF	TGTGCCAGCAGTTTCGGGGGCACAGCCGCCGGTACGCAGTATTTT
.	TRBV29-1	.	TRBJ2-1	CSVVGEEQFF	TGCAGCGTTGTTGGGGAGGAGCAGTTCTTC